Included here is one T cell receptor beta chain sequence, with context. The RNA input was about 0.5 to 1 ug, and it was reverse transcribed with random hexamers. TCRdb redid the calling of the immunoSEQ multiplex PCR reads with MiXCR, one entry per CDR3 protein. The sample shows roughly 110,000 distinct CDR3 sequences, approximately 95% of them seen only once. These data come from a study of CD8 T cells in Susac syndrome. Study in general: The sequenced Susac syndrome patients included about six who had clinically active disease and fewer than ten who were in remission. At the time of blood draw, patients with Susac syndrome were therapy-naive, receiving corticosteroids, or receiving intravenous immunoglobulin alone.

The T cells that were sequenced for TCR beta were CD8+ and CD4+ cells from blood. In contrast to the negatively isolated CD8+ and CD4+ T cells, TEMRA cells were FACS-enriched. The sequence came from a human donor with Susac syndrome. The sample taken for sequencing was CD8+ T cells from PBMCs.

The CDR3 DNA sequence: TGTGCCACCAGTGATCGGGGCGGGGGGAACGAGCAGTTCTTC. It codes for CATSDRGGGNEQFF. The chain employs TRBV24-1 and TRBJ2-1; 8 bases align to TRBD2. Germline V CDR1 and CDR2: KGHDR, SFDVKD. This CDR3 is built from 14 residues. V lost 3 bases and J lost 10; bases outside the gene matches: 7.